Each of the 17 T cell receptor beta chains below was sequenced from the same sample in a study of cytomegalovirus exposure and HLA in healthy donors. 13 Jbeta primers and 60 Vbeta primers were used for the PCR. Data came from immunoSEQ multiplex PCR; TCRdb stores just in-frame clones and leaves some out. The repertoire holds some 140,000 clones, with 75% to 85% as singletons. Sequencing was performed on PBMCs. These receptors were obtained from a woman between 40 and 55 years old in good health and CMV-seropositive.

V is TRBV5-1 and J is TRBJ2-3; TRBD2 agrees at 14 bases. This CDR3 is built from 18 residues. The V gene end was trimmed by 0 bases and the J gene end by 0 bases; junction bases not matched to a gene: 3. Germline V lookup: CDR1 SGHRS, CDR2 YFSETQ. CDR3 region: CASSLGLAGGTSTDTQYF. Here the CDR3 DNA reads TGCGCCAGCAGCTTGGGACTAGCGGGAGGGACTAGCACAGATACGCAGTATTTT.

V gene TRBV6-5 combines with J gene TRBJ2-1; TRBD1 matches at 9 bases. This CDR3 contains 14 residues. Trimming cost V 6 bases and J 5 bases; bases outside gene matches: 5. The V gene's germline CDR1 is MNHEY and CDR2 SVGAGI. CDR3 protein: CASRQQGAHNEQFF. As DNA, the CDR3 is TGTGCCAGCAGACAACAGGGGGCCCACAATGAGCAGTTCTTC.

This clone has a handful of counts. In nucleotides, the CDR3 is TGTGCCAGCAGCTACTCCTCCGGGACAAACTACGAGCAGTACTTC. This encodes CASSYSSGTNYEQYF. V and J are TRBV27 and TRBJ2-7; D perhaps matches TRBD1 (6 bases). Trimming removed 6 bases at V and 3 bases at J, with 18 bases between. Germline V gene lookup returns CDR1 MNHEY and CDR2 SMNVEV (reference sequence). CDR3 size: 15 residues.

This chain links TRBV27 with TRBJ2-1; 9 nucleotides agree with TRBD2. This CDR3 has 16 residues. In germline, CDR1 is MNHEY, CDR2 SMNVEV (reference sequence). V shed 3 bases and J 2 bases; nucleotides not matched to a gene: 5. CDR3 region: CASSFLAGTPYNEQFF. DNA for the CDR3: TGTGCCAGCAGTTTCCTAGCGGGAACCCCCTACAATGAGCAGTTCTTC.

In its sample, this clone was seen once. CDR3 coding DNA: TGTGCCAGCACCTTAAGCACTAGCTTCACCGGGGAGCTGTTTTTT. The encoded protein is CASTLSTSFTGELFF. This chain connects TRBV28 to TRBJ2-2; maybe TRBD2 (6 bases). V lost 7 bases and J lost 4, with 16 bases in between. The CDR3 has 15 amino acids. CDR1 and CDR2 from the germline V gene are MDHEN and SYDVKM. The variable domain in full, completed from reference TRBV28 and TRBJ2-2, reads DVKVTQSSRYLVKRTGEKVFLECVQDMDHENMFWYRQDPGLGLRLIYFSYDVKMKEKGDIPEGYSVSREKKERFSLILESASTNQTSMYLCASTLSTSFTGELFFGEGSRLTVL.

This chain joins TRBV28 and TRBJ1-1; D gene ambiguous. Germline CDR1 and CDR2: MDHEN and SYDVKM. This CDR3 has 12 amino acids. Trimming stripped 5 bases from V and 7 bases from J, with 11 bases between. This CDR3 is CASSTTLGEAFF. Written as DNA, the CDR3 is TGTGCCAGCAGTACCACCCTCGGTGAAGCTTTCTTT.

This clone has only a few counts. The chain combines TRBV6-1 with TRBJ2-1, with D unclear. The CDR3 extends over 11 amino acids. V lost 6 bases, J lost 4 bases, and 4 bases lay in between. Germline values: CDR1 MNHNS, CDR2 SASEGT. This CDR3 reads CASSTYNEQFF. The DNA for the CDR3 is TGTGCCAGCAGCACATACAATGAGCAGTTCTTC.

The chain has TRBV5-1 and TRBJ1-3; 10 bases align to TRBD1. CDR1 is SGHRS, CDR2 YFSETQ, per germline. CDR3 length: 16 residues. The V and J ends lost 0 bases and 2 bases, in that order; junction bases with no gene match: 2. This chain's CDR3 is CASSLVGTGAGNTIYF. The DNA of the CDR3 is TGCGCCAGCAGCTTGGTCGGGACAGGGGCTGGAAACACCATATATTTT.

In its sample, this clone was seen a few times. CDR3 DNA sequence: TGCGCCAGCAGCTTGGAGGCAGGGGGAAGAAACACCATATATTTT. Translation: CASSLEAGGRNTIYF. The chain employs TRBV5-1 and TRBJ1-3; 7 nucleotides match TRBD1. The CDR3 runs 15 residues. CDR1 and CDR2 (germline): SGHRS, YFSETQ. The trim removed 0 bases at V and 5 bases at J, leaving 5 bases unmatched.

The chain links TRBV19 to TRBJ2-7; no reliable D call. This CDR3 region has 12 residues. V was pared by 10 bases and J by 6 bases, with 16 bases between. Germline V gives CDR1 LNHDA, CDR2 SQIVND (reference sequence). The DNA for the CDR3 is TGTGCCACCTCATACCGTGTCGGCGAGCAGTACTTC. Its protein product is CATSYRVGEQYF. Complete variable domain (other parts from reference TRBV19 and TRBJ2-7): DGGITQSPKYLFRKEGQNVTLSCEQNLNHDAMYWYRQDPGQGLRLIYYSQIVNDFQKGDIAEGYSVSREKKESFPLTVTSAQKNPTAFYLCATSYRVGEQYFGPGTRLTVT.

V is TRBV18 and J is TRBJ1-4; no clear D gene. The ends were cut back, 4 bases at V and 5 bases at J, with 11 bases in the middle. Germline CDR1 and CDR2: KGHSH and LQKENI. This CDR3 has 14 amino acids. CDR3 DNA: TGTGCCAGCTCACTGAACAGTGCAAATGAAAAACTGTTTTTT. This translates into CASSLNSANEKLFF.

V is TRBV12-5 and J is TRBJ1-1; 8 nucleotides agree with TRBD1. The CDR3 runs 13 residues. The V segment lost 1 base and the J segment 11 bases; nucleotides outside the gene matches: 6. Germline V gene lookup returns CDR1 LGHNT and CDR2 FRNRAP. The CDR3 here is CASGLAGQDMAFF. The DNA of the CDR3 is TGTGCTAGTGGTTTGGCGGGACAGGACATGGCTTTCTTT.

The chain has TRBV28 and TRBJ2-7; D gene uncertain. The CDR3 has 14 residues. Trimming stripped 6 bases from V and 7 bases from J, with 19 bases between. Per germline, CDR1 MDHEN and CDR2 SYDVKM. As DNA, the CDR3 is TGTGCCAGCAGCTCTCCACCCTTACCCGGGGAGCAGTACTTC. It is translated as CASSSPPLPGEQYF.

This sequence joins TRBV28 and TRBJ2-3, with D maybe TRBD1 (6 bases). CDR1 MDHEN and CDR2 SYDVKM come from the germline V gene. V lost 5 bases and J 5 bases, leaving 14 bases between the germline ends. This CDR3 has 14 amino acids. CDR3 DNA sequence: TGTGCCAGCAGTCAACCTCTCAGGGGAGATACGCAGTATTTT. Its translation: CASSQPLRGDTQYF.

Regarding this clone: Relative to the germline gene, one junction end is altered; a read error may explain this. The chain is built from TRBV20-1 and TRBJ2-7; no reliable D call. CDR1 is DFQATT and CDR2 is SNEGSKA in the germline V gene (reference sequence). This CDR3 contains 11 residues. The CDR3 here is CSASTKTQLRF. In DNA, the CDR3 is TGCAGTGCTAGTACCAAGACACAACTCCGATTC.

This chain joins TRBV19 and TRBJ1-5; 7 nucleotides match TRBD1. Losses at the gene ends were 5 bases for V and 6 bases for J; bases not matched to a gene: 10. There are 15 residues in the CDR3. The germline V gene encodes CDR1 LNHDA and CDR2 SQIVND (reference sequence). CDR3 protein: CASSFPGGRGQPQHF. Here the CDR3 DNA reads TGTGCCAGTAGTTTCCCAGGGGGACGGGGTCAGCCCCAGCATTTT.

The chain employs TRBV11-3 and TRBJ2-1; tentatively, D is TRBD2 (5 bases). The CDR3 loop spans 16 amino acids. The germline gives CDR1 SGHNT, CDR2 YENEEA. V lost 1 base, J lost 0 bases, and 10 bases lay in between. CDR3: CASSLVFGDSYNEQFF. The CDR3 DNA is TGTGCCAGCAGCTTAGTTTTCGGGGACTCCTACAATGAGCAGTTCTTC.